What follows are 17 T cell receptor beta chains derived from one specimen sequenced in a study of T-cell memory formation after mild COVID-19. One entry per CDR3 protein results from TCRdb running MiXCR on the 5' RACE reads. This table has more than 85,000 distinct CDR3 sequences, over 8.5% appearing once. Sequencing was performed on PBMCs or a T cell subset sorted from them (not recorded which). These receptors were obtained from a man aged 18 to 30 who had mild COVID-19 (a few samples of this study predate the infection). Cell type and time point are not known.

This clonotype was seen repeatedly, ten times or more. The chain recombines TRBV7-9 with TRBJ2-5, with 7 bases aligning to TRBD1. Germline V CDR1 and CDR2: SEHNR, FQNEAQ (reference sequence). V lost 5 bases to trimming and J lost 5 bases; unmatched junction nucleotides: 14. The CDR3 runs 16 residues. The CDR3 DNA is TGTGCCAGCAGCACGAGTATCGGACAGGCCGTGGAGACCCAGTACTTC. It codes for CASSTSIGQAVETQYF.

The chain carries TRBV12-3 or TRBV12-4 and TRBJ1-1; maybe TRBD1 (5 bases). V was shortened by 3 bases and J by 1 base, with 9 bases between the two germline ends. The CDR3 consists of 14 residues. For the CDR3, the DNA is TGTGCCAGCAGTTTTGCAGGGACGAACACTGAAGCTTTCTTT. It yields the protein CASSFAGTNTEAFF.

In this sample, this clonotype turned up a few times. This CDR3 fails to terminate in the conserved phenylalanine or tryptophan, so it likely reflects a read error. Because the CDR3's place on the DNA is in doubt, the DNA is left out and the CDR3 is given as listed by TCRdb. The V gene is TRBV29-1, the J gene TRBJ2-7; the D segment call TRBD2 is taken from the table without a DNA check. Looked up from germline, CDR1 is SQVTM and CDR2 is ANQGSEA. The CDR3 is 10 amino acids in total, end residues counted. The CDR3 sequence: CSVEDRTSGN.

This clonotype was observed a few times. V and J are TRBV5-1 and TRBJ2-5; D is unresolved. Germline V gene data show CDR1 as SGHRS and CDR2 as YFSETQ. The germline V and J ends were trimmed by 2 bases and 1 base, with 12 bases remaining between them. CDR3 length: 15 residues. The CDR3 DNA follows: TGCGCCAGCAGCTTAACCCAGGAGATCCAAGAGACCCAGTACTTC. Amino acids: CASSLTQEIQETQYF.

The table lists this clonotype with a few counts. The V gene is TRBV29-1, the J gene TRBJ1-2, with TRBD1 as a possible D gene (6 bases). Per germline, CDR1 SQVTM and CDR2 ANQGSEA. This CDR3 has 13 residues. Trimming removed 4 bases at V and 8 bases at J, with 17 bases between. The CDR3 protein is CSVVGQGPVGYTF. The DNA for the CDR3 is TGCAGCGTTGTAGGCCAGGGGCCTGTGGGCTACACCTTC.

This clonotype was observed a handful of times. V gene TRBV10-3 combines with J gene TRBJ2-7; 7 nucleotides match TRBD1. J gave up 3 bases and V 6 bases, and 5 bases lay outside the gene matches. CDR1 is ENHRY and CDR2 is SYGVKD in the germline V gene. The CDR3 is 13 residues long. In nucleotides, the CDR3 is TGTGCCATCAGGGGGGACAGCAGCTACGAGCAGTACGTC. Encoded protein: CAIRGDSSYEQYV.

This clonotype was picked up a small number of times. V gene TRBV7-9 combines with J gene TRBJ2-3, with TRBD1 as a possible D gene (5 bases). From germline, CDR1 is SEHNR and CDR2 FQNEAQ (reference sequence). The CDR3 extends over 18 amino acids. Trimming took 6 bases from V and 0 from J, leaving 22 bases between them. The CDR3 DNA follows: TGTGCCAGCAGGACACTCCGTGCGACAGATTTTAGCACAGATACGCAGTATTTT. It encodes CASRTLRATDFSTDTQYF.

This clonotype has a count of ten or more. The chain is built from TRBV7-9 and TRBJ2-1; perhaps D is TRBD1 or TRBD2 (5 bases each). Trimming shortened V by 5 bases and J by 0 bases, and 8 bases separated the two germline ends. The V gene's germline CDR1 is SEHNR and CDR2 FQNEAQ (reference sequence). This CDR3 spans 14 amino acids. The CDR3 loop reads CASSTRGSYNEQFF. As DNA, the CDR3 is TGTGCCAGCAGCACGAGGGGCTCCTACAATGAGCAGTTCTTC.

The sample holds a few counts of this clonotype. The chain recombines TRBV29-1 with TRBJ1-1; no reliable D call. The CDR3 is 12 amino acids. CDR1 is SQVTM, CDR2 ANQGSEA, per germline. V lost 7 bases and J lost 4, with 13 bases in between. The CDR3 region has the DNA TGCAGCGCCCGGACGTCGAGCACTGAAGCTTTCTTT. Its translation is CSARTSSTEAFF.

V gene TRBV18 combines with J gene TRBJ1-5; D not resolved. From germline, CDR1 is KGHSH and CDR2 LQKENI. The CDR3 loop spans 17 amino acids. Trimming took off 5 bases at V and 5 bases at J, with 22 bases between the two ends. The CDR3 spells CASSSRVYPNEDQPQHF. Written as DNA, the CDR3 is TGTGCCAGCTCATCGAGGGTTTACCCTAACGAGGATCAGCCCCAGCATTTT.

In its sample, this clonotype was seen many times. The genes are TRBV7-6 and TRBJ2-4, with D possibly TRBD1 on 5 matching bases. Trimming cost V 5 bases and J 8 bases, with 25 bases left between them. Per the germline V gene, CDR1 is SGHVS and CDR2 is FNYEAQ. The CDR3 is 17 amino acids. The CDR3 DNA reads as TGTGCCAGCAGCCCATCGGGTTGGGGCTCGGTAGACGACATTCAGTACTTC. Translation gives CASSPSGWGSVDDIQYF.

This clonotype appeared a few times. The V and J genes are TRBV12-3 or TRBV12-4 and TRBJ2-7; weak D call: TRBD2 (6 bases). The CDR3 length is 15 residues. V lost 7 bases and J 2 bases, leaving 18 bases between the germline ends. The CDR3 here is CASTSSGFNPYEQYF. The CDR3 nucleotides read TGTGCCAGCACCAGTAGCGGATTTAACCCCTACGAGCAGTACTTC.

This rearrangement joins TRBV12-3 or TRBV12-4 to TRBJ2-2; the D call may be TRBD1 or TRBD2 (5 bases each). CDR3 length equals 13 residues. Trimming stripped 11 bases from V and 3 bases from J, with 13 bases between. Here the CDR3 reads CAGTDFDTGELFF. CDR3 bases: TGTGCCGGGACGGATTTTGACACCGGGGAGCTGTTTTTT.

A few counts support this clonotype. V and J are TRBV4-1 and TRBJ2-7; 9 nucleotides line up with TRBD1. Germline CDR1 MGHRA, CDR2 YSYEKL. Trimming cost V 4 bases and J 2 bases; bases outside gene matches: 6. The CDR3 covers 15 residues. CDR3 sequence (DNA): TGCGCCAGCAGCCGTGGACAGGGGTTAACCTACGAGCAGTACGTC. It encodes CASSRGQGLTYEQYV.

The CDR3 here is CASIKGGTEAFF. The CDR3, as DNA: TGTGCCAGCATAAAGGGGGGTACTGAAGCTTTCTTT. The rearrangement uses TRBV21-1 and TRBJ1-1; the tabulated D call, TRBD1, remains unverified against the DNA. TRBV21-1 is marked as a pseudogene. The CDR3 contains 12 residues.

This clonotype has just a few counts. J is TRBJ2-5 and V is TRBV6-5; D unresolved. From germline, CDR1 is MNHEY and CDR2 SVGAGI. The CDR3 consists of 12 residues. Deletions cut 5 bases from V and 6 bases from J, with 10 bases between. CDR3 nucleotide sequence: TGTGCCAGCAGTCCAGAAAAGCAGACCCAGTACTTC. Amino acid sequence: CASSPEKQTQYF.

This chain links TRBV20-1 with TRBJ2-1; D gene unclear. The V and J ends lost 3 bases and 4 bases respectively, with 19 bases between them. Germline V gene lookup returns CDR1 DFQATT and CDR2 SNEGSKA (reference sequence). CDR3 size: 16 residues. The CDR3 DNA sequence: TGCAGTGCTAGTCGCCCTTTTTCCCCCCCTTACAATGAGCAGTTCTTC. It is translated as CSASRPFSPPYNEQFF.